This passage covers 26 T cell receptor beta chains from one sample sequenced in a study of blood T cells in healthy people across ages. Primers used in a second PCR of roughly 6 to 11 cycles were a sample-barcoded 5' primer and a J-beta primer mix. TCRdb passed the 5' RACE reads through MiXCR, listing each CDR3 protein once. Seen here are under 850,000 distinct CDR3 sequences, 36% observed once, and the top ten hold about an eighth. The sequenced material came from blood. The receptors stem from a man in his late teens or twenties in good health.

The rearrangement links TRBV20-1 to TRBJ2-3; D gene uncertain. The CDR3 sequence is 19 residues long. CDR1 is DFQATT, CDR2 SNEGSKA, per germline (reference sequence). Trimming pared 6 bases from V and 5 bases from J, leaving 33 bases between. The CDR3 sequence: CSAHRPKFKPSSWIDTQYF. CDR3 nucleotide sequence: TGCAGTGCCCACCGTCCCAAATTCAAGCCCAGTTCGTGGATAGATACGCAGTATTTT.

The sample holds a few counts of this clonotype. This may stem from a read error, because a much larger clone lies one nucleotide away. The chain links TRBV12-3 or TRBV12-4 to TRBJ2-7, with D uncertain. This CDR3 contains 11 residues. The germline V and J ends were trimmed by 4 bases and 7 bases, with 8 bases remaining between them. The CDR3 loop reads CASSSRNEQYF. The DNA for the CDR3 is TGTGCCAGCAGTTCTAGAAATGAGCAGTACTTC.

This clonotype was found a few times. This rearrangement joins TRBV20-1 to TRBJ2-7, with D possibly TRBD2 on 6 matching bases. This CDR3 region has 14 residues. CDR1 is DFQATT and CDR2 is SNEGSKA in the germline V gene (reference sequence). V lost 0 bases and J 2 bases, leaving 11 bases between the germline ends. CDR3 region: CSARDLRGTYEQYF. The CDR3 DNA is TGCAGTGCTAGAGATCTCCGGGGGACCTACGAGCAGTACTTC.

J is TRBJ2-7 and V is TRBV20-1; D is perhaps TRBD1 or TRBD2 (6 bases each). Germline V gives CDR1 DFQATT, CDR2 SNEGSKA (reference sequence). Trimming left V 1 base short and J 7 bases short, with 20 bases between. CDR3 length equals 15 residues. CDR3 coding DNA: TGCAGTGCTAGAGTACCGGGGGCTATGGGTACTGAGCAGTACTTC. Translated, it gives CSARVPGAMGTEQYF.

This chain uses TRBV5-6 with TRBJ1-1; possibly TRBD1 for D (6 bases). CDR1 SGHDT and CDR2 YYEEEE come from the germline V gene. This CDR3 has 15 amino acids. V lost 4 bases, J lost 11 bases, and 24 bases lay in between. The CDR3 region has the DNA TGTGCCAGCAGCCTGATACGTAGGGGGAGAGAGGCGGCTTTCTTT. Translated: CASSLIRRGREAAFF.

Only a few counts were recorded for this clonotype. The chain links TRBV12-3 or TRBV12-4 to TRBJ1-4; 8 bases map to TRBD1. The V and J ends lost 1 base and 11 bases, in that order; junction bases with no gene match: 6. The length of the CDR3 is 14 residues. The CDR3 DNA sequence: TGTGCCAGCAGTTTAGGTACAGGGGGAGACAAACTGTTTTTT. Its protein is CASSLGTGGDKLFF.

The chain's CDR3 is CASSPAPRDRSYNEQFF. CDR3 nucleotide sequence: TGCGCCAGCAGTCCCGCTCCCCGGGACAGGAGCTACAATGAGCAGTTCTTC. This sequence joins TRBV5-1 and TRBJ2-1, with 8 bases matching TRBD1. Germline loops: CDR1 SGHRS, CDR2 YFSETQ. This CDR3 has 17 amino acids. After removal of 5 bases from V and 3 bases from J, the junction contained 13 bases not matched to a gene.

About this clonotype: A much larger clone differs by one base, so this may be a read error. CDR3 nucleotides: TGTGCCAGCGGGGGCGTTGGACGGCGGCTATCCTATGGCTACACCTTC. It translates to CASGGVGRRLSYGYTF. The chain joins TRBV27 to TRBJ1-2; a weak D match, TRBD1 (6 bases). The CDR3 totals 16 residues. Germline assignment: CDR1 MNHEY and CDR2 SMNVEV (reference sequence). With 8 bases removed from V and 4 bases from J, the gap between germline ends came to 23 bases.

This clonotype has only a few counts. In DNA, the CDR3 is TGTGCCAGCAGCTTCGGGGGACAGGCGAACACTGAAGCTTTCTTT. This gives the protein CASSFGGQANTEAFF. The rearrangement joins TRBV7-2 to TRBJ1-1, with 8 bases identical to TRBD1. This CDR3 comprises 15 residues. Looked up from germline, CDR1 is SGHTA and CDR2 is FQGNSA. J lost 1 base, V lost 3 bases, and 4 bases had no gene match.

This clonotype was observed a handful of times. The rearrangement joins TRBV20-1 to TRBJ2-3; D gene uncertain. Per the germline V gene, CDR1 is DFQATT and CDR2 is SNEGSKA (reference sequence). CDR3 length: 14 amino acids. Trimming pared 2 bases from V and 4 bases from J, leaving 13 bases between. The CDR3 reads CSARSPQAPDTQYF. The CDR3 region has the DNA TGCAGTGCTAGAAGCCCTCAGGCCCCAGATACGCAGTATTTT.

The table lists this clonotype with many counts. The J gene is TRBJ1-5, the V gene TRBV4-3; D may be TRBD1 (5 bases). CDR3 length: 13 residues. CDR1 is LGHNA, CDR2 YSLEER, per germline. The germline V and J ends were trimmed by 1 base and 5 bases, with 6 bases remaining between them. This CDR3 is CASSQVRDQPQHF. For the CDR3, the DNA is TGCGCCAGCAGCCAAGTCAGGGATCAGCCCCAGCATTTT.

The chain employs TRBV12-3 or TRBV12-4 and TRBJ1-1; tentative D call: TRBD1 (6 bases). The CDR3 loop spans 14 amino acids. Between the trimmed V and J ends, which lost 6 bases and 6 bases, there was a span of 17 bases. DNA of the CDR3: TGTGCCAGCAGCTCATATCAGGGGATCCCTGAAGCTTTCTTT. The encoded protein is CASSSYQGIPEAFF.

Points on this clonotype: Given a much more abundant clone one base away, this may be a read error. CDR3 bases: TGCAGTGTTAGCCCCGGACTAGCGGGGGGTAGGGGTGAGCAGTTCTTC. Translated, it gives CSVSPGLAGGRGEQFF. This rearrangement joins TRBV20-1 to TRBJ2-1, with 14 bases aligning to TRBD2. The germline gives CDR1 DFQATT, CDR2 SNEGSKA (reference sequence). The CDR3 covers 16 residues. With V trimmed by 7 bases and J by 9 bases, 14 bases remained unmatched.

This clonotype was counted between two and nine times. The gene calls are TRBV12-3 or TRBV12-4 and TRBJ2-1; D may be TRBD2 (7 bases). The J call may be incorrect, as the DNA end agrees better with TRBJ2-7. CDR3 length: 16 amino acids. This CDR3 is CASSLGGGRFYNEQYF. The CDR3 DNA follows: TGTGCCAGCAGTTTGGGAGGGGGGCGATTCTACAATGAGCAGTACTTC.

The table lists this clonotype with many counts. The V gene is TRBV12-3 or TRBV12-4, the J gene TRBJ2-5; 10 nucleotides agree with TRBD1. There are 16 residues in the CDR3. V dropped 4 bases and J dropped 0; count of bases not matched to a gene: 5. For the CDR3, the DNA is TGTGCCAGCAGTTACCGGACAGGGGGACACCAAGAGACCCAGTACTTC. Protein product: CASSYRTGGHQETQYF.

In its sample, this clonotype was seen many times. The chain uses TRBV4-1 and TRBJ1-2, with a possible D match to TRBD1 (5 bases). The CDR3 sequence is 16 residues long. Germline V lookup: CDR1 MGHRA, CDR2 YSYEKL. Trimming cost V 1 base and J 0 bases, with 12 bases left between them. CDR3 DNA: TGCGCCAGCAGCCAAGTTACCGACAGTTCTAACTATGGCTACACCTTC. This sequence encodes CASSQVTDSSNYGYTF.

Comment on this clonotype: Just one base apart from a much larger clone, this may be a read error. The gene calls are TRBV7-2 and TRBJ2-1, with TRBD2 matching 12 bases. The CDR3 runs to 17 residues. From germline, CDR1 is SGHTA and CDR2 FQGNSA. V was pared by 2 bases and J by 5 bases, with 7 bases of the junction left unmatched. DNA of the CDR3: TGTGCCAGCAGCTTATACCTAGCGGGGGGGATGGACAATGAGCAGTTCTTC. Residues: CASSLYLAGGMDNEQFF.

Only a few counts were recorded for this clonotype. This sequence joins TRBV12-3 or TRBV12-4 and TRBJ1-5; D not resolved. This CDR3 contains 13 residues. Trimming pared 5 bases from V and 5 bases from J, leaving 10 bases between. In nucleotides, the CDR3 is TGTGCCAGCAGTGTATGGGGTGATCAGCCCCAGCATTTT. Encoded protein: CASSVWGDQPQHF.

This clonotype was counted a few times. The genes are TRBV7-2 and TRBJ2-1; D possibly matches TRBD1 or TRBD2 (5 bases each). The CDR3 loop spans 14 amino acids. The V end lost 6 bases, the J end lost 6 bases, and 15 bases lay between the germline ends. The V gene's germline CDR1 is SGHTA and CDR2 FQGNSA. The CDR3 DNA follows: TGTGCCAGCAGTTTCGGGGCCGCCTCCAATGAGCAGTTCTTC. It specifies CASSFGAASNEQFF.

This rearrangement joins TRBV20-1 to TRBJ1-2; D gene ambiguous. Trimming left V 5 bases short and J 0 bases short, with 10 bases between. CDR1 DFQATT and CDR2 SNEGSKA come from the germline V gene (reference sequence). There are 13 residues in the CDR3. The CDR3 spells CSARALANYGYTF. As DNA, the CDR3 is TGCAGTGCTCGCGCCCTCGCTAACTATGGCTACACCTTC.

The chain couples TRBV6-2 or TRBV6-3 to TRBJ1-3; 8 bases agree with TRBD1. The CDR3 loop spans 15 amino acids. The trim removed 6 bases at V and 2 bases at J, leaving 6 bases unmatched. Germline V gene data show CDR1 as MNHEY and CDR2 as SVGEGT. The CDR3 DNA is TGTGCCAGCAGGGCGGACAGGGTCCCTGGAAACACCATATATTTT. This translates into CASRADRVPGNTIYF.

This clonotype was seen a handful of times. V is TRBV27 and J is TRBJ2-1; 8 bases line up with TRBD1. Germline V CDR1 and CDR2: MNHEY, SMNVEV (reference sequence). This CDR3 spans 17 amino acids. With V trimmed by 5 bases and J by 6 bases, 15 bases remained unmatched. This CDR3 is CASSLGPGTGSTNEQFF. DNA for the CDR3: TGTGCCAGCAGTCTAGGCCCCGGGACAGGCTCTACCAATGAGCAGTTCTTC.

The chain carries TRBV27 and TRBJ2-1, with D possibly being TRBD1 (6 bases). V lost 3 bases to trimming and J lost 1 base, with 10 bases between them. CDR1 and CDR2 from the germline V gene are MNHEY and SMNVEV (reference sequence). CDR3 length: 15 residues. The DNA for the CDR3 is TGTGCCAGCAGTTTTAAAGGGACATCCTACAATGAGCAGTTCTTC. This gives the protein CASSFKGTSYNEQFF.

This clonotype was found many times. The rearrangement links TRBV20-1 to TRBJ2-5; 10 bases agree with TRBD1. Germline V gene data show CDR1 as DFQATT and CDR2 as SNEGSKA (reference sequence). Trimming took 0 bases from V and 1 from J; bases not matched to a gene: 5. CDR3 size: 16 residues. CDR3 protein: CSARDRGTGAQETQYF. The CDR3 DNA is TGCAGTGCTAGAGATCGGGGGACAGGGGCCCAAGAGACCCAGTACTTC.

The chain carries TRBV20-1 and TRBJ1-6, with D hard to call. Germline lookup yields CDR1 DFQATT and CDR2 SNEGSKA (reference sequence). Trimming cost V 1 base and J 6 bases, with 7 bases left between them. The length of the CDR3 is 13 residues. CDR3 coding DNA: TGCAGTGCTAGAGGGTCATTTAATTCACCCCTCCACTTT. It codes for CSARGSFNSPLHF.

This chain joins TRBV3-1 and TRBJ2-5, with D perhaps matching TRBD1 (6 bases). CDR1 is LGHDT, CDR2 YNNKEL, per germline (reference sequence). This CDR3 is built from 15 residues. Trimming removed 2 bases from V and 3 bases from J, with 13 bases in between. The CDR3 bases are TGTGCCAGCAGCCAAAATTTTCGGACAGAAGAGACCCAGTACTTC. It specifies CASSQNFRTEETQYF.